A single sample is the source of the 21 T cell receptor beta chains below, sequenced in a study of blood T cell repertoires in COVID-19. Libraries were prepared by immunoSEQ multiplex PCR; TCRdb keeps only in-frame clonotypes and omits some of them. The sample lists around 270,000 clones, about 89% occurring once. The specimen sequenced was peripheral blood. These receptors all come from a man aged 35 to 55 with acute or convalescent COVID-19.

The chain joins TRBV7-6 to TRBJ2-1; 12 nucleotides agree with TRBD2. This CDR3 is 16 amino acids long. Trimming took 4 bases from V and 12 from J; bases not matched to a gene: 13. Germline V lookup: CDR1 SGHVS, CDR2 FNYEAQ. This CDR3 is CASSSQRTSGAGGQFF. Here the CDR3 DNA reads TGTGCCAGCAGCTCGCAAAGGACTAGCGGGGCTGGTGGGCAGTTCTTC.

V is TRBV5-5 and J is TRBJ1-1, with D maybe TRBD1 (6 bases). Germline V gene data show CDR1 as SGHKS and CDR2 as YYEKEE (reference sequence). V shed 1 base and J shed 2 bases, with 18 bases lying between them. The CDR3 covers 17 residues. CDR3 DNA sequence: TGTGCCAGCAGCTTGTTCCCTCTACAGGGTCCTAACACTGAAGCTTTCTTT. Protein: CASSLFPLQGPNTEAFF.

V gene TRBV10-3 combines with J gene TRBJ1-2, with 10 bases lining up with TRBD1. V was pared by 2 bases and J by 6 bases, with 9 bases of the junction left unmatched. Germline V lookup: CDR1 ENHRY, CDR2 SYGVKD. This CDR3 has 16 residues. The DNA of the CDR3 is TGTGCCATCAGTGAGAATGGGGGACAGGGGATAAATGGCTACACCTTC. Protein product: CAISENGGQGINGYTF.

This clone was found a few times. The chain recombines TRBV5-1 with TRBJ2-4; perhaps TRBD1 as D (5 bases). The CDR3 is 15 residues long. Trimming cost V 1 base and J 5 bases, with 13 bases left between them. CDR1 and CDR2 (germline): SGHRS, YFSETQ. The CDR3 loop reads CASSLLPGSQNIQYF. The CDR3, as DNA: TGCGCCAGCAGCTTGTTGCCAGGGTCCCAAAACATTCAGTACTTC.

In this sample, this clone turned up many times. The rearrangement joins TRBV12-5 to TRBJ1-1; the D is unclear. The CDR3 contains 15 residues. Germline V gene sequence: CDR1 LGHNT, CDR2 FRNRAP. The V and J ends lost 0 bases and 0 bases respectively, with 8 bases between them. This chain's CDR3 is CASGLVGGLNTEAFF. CDR3 coding DNA: TGTGCTAGTGGTTTGGTGGGAGGGCTGAACACTGAAGCTTTCTTT.

The V call is TRBV9, the J call TRBJ1-3; D not certain. CDR1 is SGDLS and CDR2 is YYNGEE in the germline V gene. V lost 4 bases and J lost 0, with 14 bases in between. This CDR3 spans 16 amino acids. The CDR3 DNA is TGTGCCAGCAGCTCGAGGGTGGCGGTCTCTGGAAACACCATATATTTT. This encodes CASSSRVAVSGNTIYF.

The chain uses TRBV10-3 and TRBJ2-2, with D perhaps matching TRBD2 (6 bases). The CDR3 spans 13 residues. From germline, CDR1 is ENHRY and CDR2 SYGVKD. With 7 bases removed from V and 2 bases from J, the gap between germline ends came to 8 bases. The CDR3 region is CAIIADNTGELFF. CDR3 sequence (DNA): TGTGCCATCATAGCGGATAACACCGGGGAGCTGTTTTTT.

This chain uses TRBV9 with TRBJ1-2; no definite D call. The CDR3 is made up of 14 amino acids. Between the trimmed V and J ends, which lost 4 bases and 0 bases, there was a span of 10 bases. The germline gives CDR1 SGDLS, CDR2 YYNGEE. This CDR3 reads CASSPLDTNYGYTF. CDR3 nucleotides: TGTGCCAGCAGCCCCCTTGACACTAACTATGGCTACACCTTC.

The chain carries TRBV29-1 and TRBJ1-2; D gene ambiguous. The V gene's germline CDR1 is SQVTM and CDR2 ANQGSEA. Trimming pared 4 bases from V and 5 bases from J, leaving 11 bases between. CDR3 size: 12 residues. The CDR3 is CSVAGFGYGYTF. The CDR3 DNA reads TGCAGCGTTGCTGGGTTCGGGTATGGCTACACCTTC.

V usage is TRBV5-6 and J usage is TRBJ2-7; 8 bases agree with TRBD1. Germline CDR1 SGHDT, CDR2 YYEEEE. The CDR3 sequence is 16 residues long. Trimming at V came to 4 bases and at J to 2 bases, leaving 11 bases not matched to a gene. The CDR3 region has the DNA TGTGCCAGCAGCACTTCCGAGACAGGGGCAGCCTACGAGCAGTACTTC. As protein: CASSTSETGAAYEQYF.

The genes are TRBV21-1 and TRBJ1-1; the table's D call, TRBD1, was not checked against the DNA. TRBV21-1 represents a pseudogene. The CDR3 spans 16 residues. Here the CDR3 DNA reads TGTGCCAGCAGCAAAGGCCAGGGGGCGATGAACACTGAAGCTTTCTTT. Protein product: CASSKGQGAMNTEAFF.

This chain uses TRBV2 with TRBJ2-2; D is possibly TRBD1 (5 bases). Trimming stripped 2 bases from V and 6 bases from J, with 16 bases between. The CDR3 is 16 residues long. CDR1 and CDR2 from the germline V gene are SNHLY and FYNNEI. The CDR3 reads CASSEFWPQGAGELFF. The CDR3 DNA reads as TGTGCCAGCAGTGAATTCTGGCCACAAGGGGCCGGGGAGCTGTTTTTT.

This clone has only one observation. The gene calls are TRBV2 and TRBJ1-3; D remains ambiguous. V was pared by 1 base and J by 4 bases, with 5 bases between. The CDR3 is made up of 13 amino acids. Per germline, CDR1 SNHLY and CDR2 FYNNEI. CDR3 DNA: TGTGCCAGCAGTGAAGACACCGGAAACACCATATATTTT. Its protein product is CASSEDTGNTIYF.

This clone came up once. The CDR3 protein is CASSYGQYSPLHF. CDR3 nucleotides: TGTGCCAGCAGTTACGGACAGTATTCACCCCTCCACTTT. The chain carries TRBV6-5 and TRBJ1-6; tentatively, D is TRBD1 (6 bases). Trimming stripped 2 bases from V and 8 bases from J, with 7 bases between. CDR3 length: 13 amino acids. The germline gives CDR1 MNHEY, CDR2 SVGAGI.

The chain has TRBV30 and TRBJ1-2; D is perhaps TRBD1 (6 bases). This CDR3 is 12 amino acids long. Germline V gives CDR1 GTSNPN, CDR2 SVGIG (reference sequence). The V gene lost 8 bases and the J gene lost 6 bases, with 16 bases spanning the gap. CDR3: CARGGRGNGYTF. The CDR3, as DNA: TGTGCCCGAGGGGGGAGGGGTAATGGCTACACCTTC. Using reference TRBV30 and TRBJ1-2 for the parts outside the CDR3, the full variable domain is SQTIHQWPATLVQPVGSPLSLECTVEGTSNPNLYWYRQAAGRGLQLLFYSVGIGQISSEVPQNLSASRPQDRQFILSSKKLLLSDSGFYLCARGGRGNGYTFGSGTRLTVV.

The chain joins TRBV6-1 to TRBJ1-1, with no clear D. The V gene's germline CDR1 is MNHNS and CDR2 SASEGT. Trimming took 1 base from V and 2 from J, leaving 20 bases between them. The CDR3 consists of 18 residues. CDR3 sequence (DNA): TGTGCCAGCAGTGAAGGAGGGATTGAGGACCTAATTAACACTGAAGCTTTCTTT. This sequence encodes CASSEGGIEDLINTEAFF.

V gene TRBV6-5 combines with J gene TRBJ1-1; TRBD1 is a possible D gene (6 bases). The CDR3 is made up of 12 amino acids. V lost 11 bases, J lost 3 bases, and 13 bases lay in between. The germline gives CDR1 MNHEY, CDR2 SVGAGI. The DNA of the CDR3 is TGTGCCCTAAGGGGGGGATACACTGAAGCTTTCTTT. The encoded protein is CALRGGYTEAFF.

This clone was detected a few times. V gene TRBV5-4 combines with J gene TRBJ1-2; 7 bases map to TRBD1. There are 13 residues in the CDR3. J was trimmed by 3 bases and V by 4 bases; bases with no gene match: 3. The V gene's germline CDR1 is SGHNT and CDR2 YYREEE (reference sequence). The CDR3 coding sequence is TGTGCCAGCAGCGACAGGGTGGACTATGGCTACACCTTC. Translation: CASSDRVDYGYTF.

The chain recombines TRBV3-1 (or the pseudogene TRBV3-2) with TRBJ1-6; D unclear. V shed 4 bases and J shed 6 bases, with 13 bases lying between them. Looked up from germline, CDR1 is LGHDT and CDR2 is YNNKEL (reference sequence). This CDR3 has 15 residues. The DNA of the CDR3 is TGTGCCAGCAGCCGAGGTCAGCTACTTAATTCACCCCTCCACTTT. Amino acids: CASSRGQLLNSPLHF.

The chain couples TRBV19 to TRBJ2-2; TRBD2 agrees at 12 bases. Trimming took 7 bases from V and 7 from J; bases not matched to a gene: 4. The CDR3 totals 14 residues. Germline lookup yields CDR1 LNHDA and CDR2 SQIVND (reference sequence). CDR3 loop: CASKTSGGGGELFF. The DNA for the CDR3 is TGTGCCAGTAAGACTAGCGGGGGAGGCGGGGAGCTGTTTTTT. Full variable domain (outside the CDR3, taken from reference TRBV19 and TRBJ2-2): DGGITQSPKYLFRKEGQNVTLSCEQNLNHDAMYWYRQDPGQGLRLIYYSQIVNDFQKGDIAEGYSVSREKKESFPLTVTSAQKNPTAFYLCASKTSGGGGELFFGEGSRLTVL.

This clone has only one observation. This chain connects TRBV5-1 to TRBJ2-1, with a weak D call TRBD1 (6 bases). Between the trimmed V and J ends, which lost 1 base and 10 bases, there was a span of 12 bases. Germline values: CDR1 SGHRS, CDR2 YFSETQ. This CDR3 is 13 amino acids long. The CDR3: CASSLHREMEQFF. The CDR3 nucleotides read TGCGCCAGCAGCTTGCACAGGGAGATGGAGCAGTTCTTC.